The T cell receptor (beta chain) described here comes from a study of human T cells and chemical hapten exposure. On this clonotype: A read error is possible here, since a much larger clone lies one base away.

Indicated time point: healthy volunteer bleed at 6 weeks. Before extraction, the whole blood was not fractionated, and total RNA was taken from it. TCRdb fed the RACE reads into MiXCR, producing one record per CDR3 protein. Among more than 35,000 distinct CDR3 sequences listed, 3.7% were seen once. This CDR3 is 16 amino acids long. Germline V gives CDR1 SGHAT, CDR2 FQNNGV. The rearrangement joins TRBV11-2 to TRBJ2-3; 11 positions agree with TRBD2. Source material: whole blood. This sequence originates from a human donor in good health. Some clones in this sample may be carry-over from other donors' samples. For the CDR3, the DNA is TGTGTCAGCAGCCGACTAACTAGCGGGAGCGCAGATACGCAGTATTTT. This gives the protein CVSSRLTSGSADTQYF. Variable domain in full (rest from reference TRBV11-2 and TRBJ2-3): EAGVAQSPRYKIIEKRQSVAFWCNPISGHATLYWYQQILGQGPKLLIQFQNNGVVDDSQLPKDRFSAERLKGVDSTLKIQPAKLEDSAVYLCVSSRLTSGSADTQYFGPGTRLTVL.